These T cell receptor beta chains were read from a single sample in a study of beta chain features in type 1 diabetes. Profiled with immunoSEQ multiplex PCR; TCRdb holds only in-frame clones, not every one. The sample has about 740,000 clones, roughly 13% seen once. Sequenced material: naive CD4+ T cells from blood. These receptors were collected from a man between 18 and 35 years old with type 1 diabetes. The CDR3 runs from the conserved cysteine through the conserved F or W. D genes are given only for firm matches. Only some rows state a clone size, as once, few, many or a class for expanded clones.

CDR3nt: TGTGCCAGCAGCCAAGTAGGCGGGACTGGGGTGGCCGGGGAGCTGTTTTTT; CDR3aa: CASSQVGGTGVAGELFF; d_gene: -; abundance: -; j_gene: TRBJ2-2; v_gene: TRBV4-2
CDR3nt: TGTGCCAGCAGTCCTAGGGGGAACACTGAAGCTTTCTTT; CDR3aa: CASSPRGNTEAFF; d_gene: -; abundance: few; j_gene: TRBJ1-1; v_gene: TRBV6-5
CDR3nt: TGTGCCATCCGACCCGGGACAGGGGAATATGGCTACACCTTC; CDR3aa: CAIRPGTGEYGYTF; d_gene: TRBD1; abundance: -; j_gene: TRBJ1-2; v_gene: TRBV10-3
CDR3nt: TGTGCCAGCAGCATAGGACAGGGGGGCTCACCCCTCCACTTT; CDR3aa: CASSIGQGGSPLHF; d_gene: TRBD1; abundance: few; j_gene: TRBJ1-6; v_gene: TRBV13
CDR3nt: TGTGCCAGCAGCCCCGGCAACGTCAACACCGGGGAGCTGTTTTTT; CDR3aa: CASSPGNVNTGELFF; d_gene: -; abundance: few; j_gene: TRBJ2-2; v_gene: TRBV5-5
CDR3nt: TGTGCCAGTCCCACTAAGGGGACAGGGAGGCCACTGGATACGCAGTATTTT; CDR3aa: CASPTKGTGRPLDTQYF; d_gene: TRBD1; abundance: few; j_gene: TRBJ2-3; v_gene: TRBV19
CDR3nt: TGCAGCGGGGCAGGCCGGCTGACAGATACGCAGTATTTT; CDR3aa: CSGAGRLTDTQYF; d_gene: -; abundance: few; j_gene: TRBJ2-3; v_gene: TRBV29-1
CDR3nt: TGTGCTAGTGGTAATAGCAATCAGCCCCAGCATTTT; CDR3aa: CASGNSNQPQHF; d_gene: -; abundance: -; j_gene: TRBJ1-5; v_gene: TRBV12-5
CDR3nt: TGTGCCAGCACCAGGGAGAGGGGTGATTCACCCCTCCACTTT; CDR3aa: CASTRERGDSPLHF; d_gene: -; abundance: few; j_gene: TRBJ1-6; v_gene: TRBV6-5
CDR3nt: TGTGCCAGTAGTATGTTGACAGGAGGAGATACGCAGTATTTT; CDR3aa: CASSMLTGGDTQYF; d_gene: -; abundance: -; j_gene: TRBJ2-3; v_gene: TRBV19
CDR3nt: TGCGCCAGCAGCCCAGAAACTCTAGCGGGAATGTTCTACGAGCAGTACTTC; CDR3aa: CASSPETLAGMFYEQYF; d_gene: TRBD2; abundance: few; j_gene: TRBJ2-7; v_gene: TRBV5-1
CDR3nt: TGTGCCAGCAGCTATAGACAGATCTATGGCTACACCTTC; CDR3aa: CASSYRQIYGYTF; d_gene: -; abundance: -; j_gene: TRBJ1-2; v_gene: TRBV5-6
CDR3nt: TGTGCCAGCAGCGCACTAGCTTTGGTCGAGACCCAGTACTTC; CDR3aa: CASSALALVETQYF; d_gene: -; abundance: few; j_gene: TRBJ2-5; v_gene: TRBV7-9
CDR3nt: TGTGCCATCAGTCTTGGACAGGGGAGGAACACTGAAGCTTTCTTT; CDR3aa: CAISLGQGRNTEAFF; d_gene: TRBD1; abundance: -; j_gene: TRBJ1-1; v_gene: TRBV10-3
CDR3nt: TGTGCCAGCAGCGGCGGATACTCTGGGGCCAACGTCCTGACTTTC; CDR3aa: CASSGGYSGANVLTF; d_gene: -; abundance: -; j_gene: TRBJ2-6; v_gene: TRBV7-3
CDR3nt: TGTGCCAGCAGCCAGATGGGGGCCACCTACAATGAGCAGTTCTTC; CDR3aa: CASSQMGATYNEQFF; d_gene: -; abundance: once; j_gene: TRBJ2-1; v_gene: TRBV7-9
CDR3nt: TGTGCCTGGAGTCACCAGGGGGCGTCCTATGGCTACACCTTC; CDR3aa: CAWSHQGASYGYTF; d_gene: TRBD1; abundance: few; j_gene: TRBJ1-2; v_gene: TRBV30
CDR3nt: TGCGCCAGCAGCTTGACCGTCCGGGACAACAATGAGCAGTTCTTC; CDR3aa: CASSLTVRDNNEQFF; d_gene: -; abundance: -; j_gene: TRBJ2-1; v_gene: TRBV5-1
CDR3nt: TGTGCCACGAGGGGAGTGGCCTTGGAAACCGGGGAGCTGTTTTTT; CDR3aa: CATRGVALETGELFF; d_gene: -; abundance: -; j_gene: TRBJ2-2; v_gene: TRBV28
CDR3nt: TGTGCCTGGAGCGGCAGGGTGGTAGGGGAGCTGTTTTTT; CDR3aa: CAWSGRVVGELFF; d_gene: -; abundance: few; j_gene: TRBJ2-2; v_gene: TRBV30
CDR3nt: TGCGCCAGCAGCCAAGATCTAGCCGGGGGGGCGGGCTACGAGCAGTACTTC; CDR3aa: CASSQDLAGGAGYEQYF; d_gene: TRBD2; abundance: -; j_gene: TRBJ2-7; v_gene: TRBV4-1
CDR3nt: TGTGCCAGCAGCCCCTCCTTTGAGCAGTACTTC; CDR3aa: CASSPSFEQYF; d_gene: -; abundance: -; j_gene: TRBJ2-7; v_gene: TRBV7-9
CDR3nt: TGTGCCATCAGTGATTGGCAGAAAGAGACCCAGTACTTC; CDR3aa: CAISDWQKETQYF; d_gene: -; abundance: -; j_gene: TRBJ2-5; v_gene: TRBV10-3
CDR3nt: TGTGCCAGCAGGAGCACTGAAGCTTTCTTT; CDR3aa: CASRSTEAFF; d_gene: -; abundance: -; j_gene: TRBJ1-1; v_gene: TRBV28
CDR3nt: TGTGCCAGTAGTCCCGGGACAGTCGCGGGTAATACGCAGTATTTT; CDR3aa: CASSPGTVAGNTQYF; d_gene: TRBD1; abundance: -; j_gene: TRBJ2-3; v_gene: TRBV19
CDR3nt: TGTGCCACCAATCCAGGGGGCTATGGCTACACCTTC; CDR3aa: CATNPGGYGYTF; d_gene: TRBD1; abundance: few; j_gene: TRBJ1-2; v_gene: TRBV6-5
CDR3nt: TGTGCCACCGCCCCTCGAGGGACCGATACTAACTATGGCTACACCTTC; CDR3aa: CATAPRGTDTNYGYTF; d_gene: -; abundance: -; j_gene: TRBJ1-2; v_gene: TRBV10-3
CDR3nt: TGCGCCAGCAGCCCACTCCAGGGGGTCGGCACAGATACGCAGTATTTT; CDR3aa: CASSPLQGVGTDTQYF; d_gene: TRBD1; abundance: few; j_gene: TRBJ2-3; v_gene: TRBV5-1